Reported below is one T cell receptor beta chain. Its antigen is still unknown. These data come from a study of cytomegalovirus exposure and HLA in healthy donors. Study-wide findings and caveats: Sequence variants that were highly shared formed a cluster that was likely a sequencing artifact.

In the PCR, 60 Vbeta and 13 Jbeta primers were used. Profiling relied on immunoSEQ multiplex PCR, and the TCRdb table lists in-frame clones only, not all of them. Of about 200,000 clones detected, just over 75% appear once; the ten largest clones hold 1.9%. CDR1 and CDR2 from the germline V gene are SGDLS and YYNGEE. The CDR3 is made up of 15 amino acids. The V gene lost 2 bases and the J gene lost 11 bases, with 19 bases spanning the gap. The chain uses TRBV9 and TRBJ2-2, with D perhaps TRBD1 (6 bases). This receptor was obtained from a man aged 25 to 40 in good health and CMV-seronegative. Sequenced sample: PBMCs. The CDR3 here is CASSVGQGSAVELFF. The DNA of the CDR3 is TGTGCCAGCAGCGTTGGTCAGGGGTCCGCCGTCGAGCTGTTTTTT.